Below are 27 T cell receptor beta chains sequenced from a single sample in a study of blood T cell repertoires in COVID-19. Clones were sequenced by immunoSEQ multiplex PCR, and TCRdb holds only the in-frame ones, with some missing. The sample has 250,000 to 350,000 clones; 75% to 90% are singletons. The sample was peripheral blood. These receptors were collected from a woman aged 50 to 60 with COVID-19, enrolled during active disease.

The chain has TRBV10-3 and TRBJ2-3; 10 nucleotides match TRBD2. Trimming at V came to 0 bases and at J to 5 bases, leaving 5 bases not matched to a gene. The CDR3 covers 16 residues. Germline CDR1 reads ENHRY; CDR2 reads SYGVKD. CDR3 sequence reads: CAISESSGRALDTQYF. CDR3 DNA sequence: TGTGCCATCAGTGAGTCCAGCGGGAGGGCCTTAGATACGCAGTATTTT.

The chain employs TRBV15 and TRBJ1-1; 7 nucleotides align to TRBD1. The V gene's germline CDR1 is LNHNV and CDR2 YYDKDF (reference sequence). There are 13 residues in the CDR3. Trimming cost V 2 bases and J 7 bases; bases outside gene matches: 4. The DNA for the CDR3 is TGTGCCACCAGCAGAACAGGACAGGTTGAAGCTTTCTTT. It codes for CATSRTGQVEAFF.

In its sample, this clone was seen a few times. The V call is TRBV19, the J call TRBJ1-5; 7 bases agree with TRBD1. Germline V gene lookup returns CDR1 LNHDA and CDR2 SQIVND (reference sequence). This CDR3 is built from 16 residues. The ends lost 4 bases at V and 7 bases at J; junction bases unmatched: 13. The chain's CDR3 is CASSTLQGRGGQPQHF. Written as DNA, the CDR3 is TGTGCCAGTAGTACGCTACAGGGAAGAGGGGGCCAGCCCCAGCATTTT.

This clone was detected once. The J gene is TRBJ1-2, the V gene TRBV3-1 (or the pseudogene TRBV3-2); TRBD1 aligns across 8 bases. The junction had 5 bases not matched to a gene; V was cut back by 2 bases and J by 6 bases. This CDR3 is built from 14 residues. Germline CDR1 reads LGHDT; CDR2 reads YNNKEL (reference sequence). In nucleotides, the CDR3 is TGTGCCAGCAGCCAATCCCCGGGACAGGATGGCTACACCTTC. Its translation is CASSQSPGQDGYTF.

For the CDR3, the DNA is TGTGCCAGCAGGGGGGGGCCCTCCTACAATGAGCAGTTCTTC. Translating gives CASRGGPSYNEQFF. The V and J genes are TRBV27 and TRBJ2-1; a weak D match, TRBD2 (7 bases). The CDR3 length is 14 residues. V gave up 6 bases and J gave up 0 bases, with 9 bases separating them. CDR1 MNHEY and CDR2 SMNVEV come from the germline V gene (reference sequence).

The chain is built from TRBV30 and TRBJ1-1, with 7 positions matching TRBD1. The CDR3 contains 12 residues. Germline values: CDR1 GTSNPN, CDR2 SVGIG (reference sequence). V dropped 8 bases and J dropped 11; count of bases not matched to a gene: 14. The CDR3 here is CAQNPRTGVAFF. The CDR3 DNA follows: TGTGCCCAAAACCCCCGAACAGGGGTGGCTTTCTTT.

The V and J genes are TRBV6-5 and TRBJ2-2; 7 nucleotides agree with TRBD1. Trimming at V came to 6 bases and at J to 4 bases, leaving 8 bases not matched to a gene. The germline V gene has CDR1 MNHEY and CDR2 SVGAGI. This CDR3 comprises 15 residues. The CDR3 coding sequence is TGTGCCAGCAGAAACCCGACAGGGTCCACCGGGGAGCTGTTTTTT. Encoded protein: CASRNPTGSTGELFF.

Only one count was recorded for this clone. This chain joins TRBV24-1 and TRBJ2-4, with D possibly matching TRBD1 (6 bases). V shed 9 bases and J shed 3 bases, with 23 bases lying between them. The CDR3 is 17 residues long. Germline assignment: CDR1 KGHDR and CDR2 SFDVKD. As DNA, the CDR3 is TGTGCCACCCTGACAAATTACAGGGAAGGGAGCAAAAACATTCAGTACTTC. This codes for CATLTNYREGSKNIQYF.

In this sample, this clone turned up once. V and J are TRBV7-2 and TRBJ2-1, with D maybe TRBD1 (6 bases). Trimming removed 4 bases at V and 5 bases at J, with 9 bases between. The CDR3 is 13 residues long. Looked up from germline, CDR1 is SGHTA and CDR2 is FQGNSA. The CDR3 DNA reads as TGTGCCAGCAGCTCAGGACAGAACAATGAGCAGTTCTTC. Protein: CASSSGQNNEQFF.

The chain employs TRBV6-1 and TRBJ2-5; D possibly corresponds to TRBD1 (5 bases). The ends were cut back, 1 base at V and 2 bases at J, with 8 bases in the middle. Germline V lookup: CDR1 MNHNS, CDR2 SASEGT. This CDR3 has 14 residues. This chain's CDR3 is CASSEGRVQETQYF. DNA of the CDR3: TGTGCCAGCAGTGAAGGCAGGGTTCAAGAGACCCAGTACTTC.

V usage is TRBV7-9 and J usage is TRBJ2-7, with TRBD2 as a possible D gene (5 bases). The V gene lost 3 bases and the J gene lost 5 bases, with 14 bases spanning the gap. The CDR3 has 14 residues. Germline V gene lookup returns CDR1 SEHNR and CDR2 FQNEAQ (reference sequence). For the CDR3, the DNA is TGTGCCAGCAGCTTCACGAGGGTCGAGAACGAGCAGTACTTC. Protein: CASSFTRVENEQYF.

The gene calls are TRBV15 and TRBJ1-5; a possible D gene is TRBD1 (5 bases). CDR3 length: 15 amino acids. Germline CDR1 LNHNV, CDR2 YYDKDF (reference sequence). V lost 1 base and J lost 0, with 7 bases in between. CDR3 bases: TGTGCCACCAGCAGAGCCGGGGGTAGCAATCAGCCCCAGCATTTT. Residues: CATSRAGGSNQPQHF.

The genes are TRBV5-4 and TRBJ2-1; 12 bases map to TRBD2. Per the germline V gene, CDR1 is SGHNT and CDR2 is YYREEE (reference sequence). The length of the CDR3 is 15 residues. Unmatched junction bases numbered 3, after V lost 4 bases and J lost 4 bases. CDR3 nucleotides: TGTGCCAGCAGCCCAGGGACTAGCGGGTACAATGAGCAGTTCTTC. It codes for CASSPGTSGYNEQFF.

The V gene is TRBV28, the J gene TRBJ1-2, with 11 bases fitting TRBD1. The CDR3 is made up of 18 amino acids. V lost 1 base and J lost 2; bases outside the gene matches: 9. Germline V gene lookup returns CDR1 MDHEN and CDR2 SYDVKM. The CDR3 DNA reads TGTGCCAGCAGTTTATCTAGGAGGGGACAGGGGGGGAACTATGGCTACACCTTC. Residues: CASSLSRRGQGGNYGYTF.

The sample holds one count of this clone. The chain is built from TRBV3-1 (or the pseudogene TRBV3-2) and TRBJ2-7; D remains ambiguous. Germline lookup yields CDR1 LGHDT and CDR2 YNNKEL (reference sequence). The ends were cut back, 4 bases at V and 4 bases at J, with 14 bases in the middle. This CDR3 has 14 amino acids. The CDR3 is CASSRQVGPYEQYF. Here the CDR3 DNA reads TGTGCCAGCAGCCGTCAGGTCGGCCCTTACGAGCAGTACTTC.

The V gene is TRBV2, the J gene TRBJ1-5; TRBD1 agrees at 8 bases. This CDR3 has 15 residues. Looked up from germline, CDR1 is SNHLY and CDR2 is FYNNEI. V was pared by 7 bases and J by 8 bases, with 13 bases of the junction left unmatched. This chain's CDR3 is CASKGTGARLEPQHF. The CDR3 DNA reads as TGTGCCAGCAAGGGGACAGGAGCCCGTTTGGAGCCCCAGCATTTT.

The CDR3 sequence: CASSPPGAGGLSEQFF. The DNA for the CDR3 is TGTGCCAGCTCACCACCCGGAGCGGGCGGTTTATCTGAGCAGTTCTTC. The rearrangement uses TRBV18 and TRBJ2-1; D might be TRBD2 (6 bases). The V and J ends lost 0 bases and 9 bases respectively, with 18 bases between them. The CDR3 runs 16 residues. Germline CDR1 and CDR2: KGHSH and LQKENI.

The chain uses TRBV27 and TRBJ1-5; 7 bases map to TRBD1. Germline V gene data show CDR1 as MNHEY and CDR2 as SMNVEV (reference sequence). V was clipped by 9 bases and J by 8 bases; unmatched bases: 16. The CDR3 has 15 amino acids. The CDR3, as DNA: TGTGCCAGTGCTCCTGCCGGGACAGTGGGAAAGCCCCAGCATTTT. Residues: CASAPAGTVGKPQHF.

The chain uses TRBV10-1 and TRBJ2-7, with 9 bases fitting TRBD2. Germline V gene data show CDR1 as WNHNN and CDR2 as SYGVQD (reference sequence). The junction had 3 bases not matched to a gene; V was cut back by 3 bases and J by 0 bases. The CDR3 runs to 15 residues. This chain's CDR3 is CASSDLAGFSYEQYF. The CDR3, as DNA: TGCGCCAGCAGTGACCTAGCGGGATTCTCCTACGAGCAGTACTTC.

In regard to this clone: Other nucleotide sequences in the sample specify the same CDR3. The V gene is TRBV11-2, the J gene TRBJ2-7; D remains ambiguous. This CDR3 has 15 residues. V was trimmed by 1 base and J by 0 bases, leaving 10 bases between them. From germline, CDR1 is SGHAT and CDR2 FQNNGV. The CDR3 DNA follows: TGTGCCAGCAGCTTAGTCTCAGGCTTCTCCTACGAGCAGTACTTC. This encodes CASSLVSGFSYEQYF.

This chain links TRBV5-1 with TRBJ1-2, with D tentatively TRBD1 (5 bases). The CDR3 runs 14 residues. V dropped 4 bases and J dropped 4 bases, with 14 bases sitting between them. The germline CDR1 and CDR2 sequences are SGHRS and YFSETQ. The CDR3, as DNA: TGCGCCAGCAGCCAGCAGGGCCATGGCTATGGCTACACCTTC. This translates into CASSQQGHGYGYTF.

This clone was detected once. The V and J genes are TRBV7-2 and TRBJ2-5, with 9 bases matching TRBD2. The CDR3 runs 16 residues. The germline CDR1 and CDR2 sequences are SGHTA and FQGNSA. The ends lost 5 bases at V and 3 bases at J; junction bases unmatched: 10. The CDR3 region is CASSHSTSGTKETQYF. For the CDR3, the DNA is TGTGCCAGCAGCCACTCGACTAGCGGTACAAAAGAGACCCAGTACTTC.

V gene TRBV7-2 combines with J gene TRBJ1-2, with 9 bases aligning to TRBD1. CDR3 size: 19 residues. With V trimmed by 7 bases and J by 2 bases, 20 bases remained unmatched. Germline V lookup: CDR1 SGHTA, CDR2 FQGNSA. The CDR3 nucleotides are TGTGCCAGCACCCCCGCTTTAAACAGACAGGGGGTCGGCAACTATGGCTACACCTTC. Its protein product is CASTPALNRQGVGNYGYTF.

The chain carries TRBV5-4 and TRBJ2-2, with 11 bases lining up with TRBD2. The CDR3 loop spans 17 amino acids. The V gene's germline CDR1 is SGHNT and CDR2 YYREEE (reference sequence). V shed 3 bases, J shed 1 base, and the junction held 5 bases outside the gene matches. The CDR3 here is CASSYSGRGRNTGELFF. In nucleotides, the CDR3 is TGTGCCAGCAGCTATAGCGGGAGGGGGAGGAACACCGGGGAGCTGTTTTTT.

The V gene is TRBV3-1 (or the pseudogene TRBV3-2), the J gene TRBJ1-3; D gene ambiguous. The germline V gene has CDR1 LGHDT and CDR2 YNNKEL (reference sequence). This CDR3 is built from 16 residues. V lost 0 bases, J lost 0 bases, and 9 bases lay in between. CDR3 nucleotides: TGTGCCAGCAGCCAAGATGAAACGGTCTCTGGAAACACCATATATTTT. This translates into CASSQDETVSGNTIYF.

V and J are TRBV6-4 and TRBJ1-2; 12 nucleotides align to TRBD1. V gave up 6 bases and J gave up 3 bases; unmatched junction bases: 2. This CDR3 is built from 14 residues. Per germline, CDR1 MRHNA and CDR2 SNTAGT. The CDR3 reads CASRGTGGDYGYTF. The CDR3 DNA sequence: TGTGCCAGCAGAGGGACAGGGGGCGACTATGGCTACACCTTC.

The rearrangement joins TRBV11-2 to TRBJ2-2, with 10 bases fitting TRBD1. Unmatched junction bases numbered 6, after V lost 1 base and J lost 7 bases. The germline gives CDR1 SGHAT, CDR2 FQNNGV. The CDR3 sequence is 16 residues long. The DNA of the CDR3 is TGTGCCAGCAGCTTAGTTGTGACAGGGGGCGGCGGGGAGCTGTTTTTT. It codes for CASSLVVTGGGGELFF.